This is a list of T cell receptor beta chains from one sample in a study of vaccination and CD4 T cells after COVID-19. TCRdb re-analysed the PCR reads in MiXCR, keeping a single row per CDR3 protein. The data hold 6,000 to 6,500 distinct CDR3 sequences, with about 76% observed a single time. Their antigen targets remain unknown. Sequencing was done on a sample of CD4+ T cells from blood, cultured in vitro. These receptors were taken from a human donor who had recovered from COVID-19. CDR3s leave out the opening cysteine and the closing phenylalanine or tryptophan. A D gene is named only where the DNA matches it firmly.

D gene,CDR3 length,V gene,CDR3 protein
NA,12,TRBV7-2,ASSRGRMNTEAF
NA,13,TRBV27,ASRGSRAYNQPQH
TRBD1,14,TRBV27,ASSLSDRVYNSPLH
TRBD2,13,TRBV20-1,SARDRIAGLNEQF
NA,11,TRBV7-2,ASSSPLTDTQY
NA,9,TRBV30,AWSRGYEQY
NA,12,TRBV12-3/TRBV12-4,ASTFVGQNTEAF
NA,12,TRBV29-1,SVEDGGGVSIQY
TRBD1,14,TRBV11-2,ASSLDGDRAGDEQY
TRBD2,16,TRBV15,ATSSGRGLAGGMNEQF
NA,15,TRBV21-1,ASSKVSGQRFETEAF
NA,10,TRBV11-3,ASSSGAETQY
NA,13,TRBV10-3,AISESRGSGNTIY
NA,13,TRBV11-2,ASSPGTLVRETQY
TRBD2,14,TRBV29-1,SVETTSVANTGELF
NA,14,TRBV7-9,ASSPPRAGDNEKLF
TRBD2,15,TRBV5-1,ASSLGLAGAGGNIQY
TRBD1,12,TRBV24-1,ATKGQGDYNEQF
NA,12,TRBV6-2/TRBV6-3,AINGSGATDTQY